Shown below are 8 T cell receptor beta chains from a single sample sequenced in a study of T cell responses to AZD1222 COVID-19 vaccine. Sequencing used immunoSEQ multiplex PCR; TCRdb keeps in-frame clones, though not all of them. This sample has some 80,000 clones, with roughly 88% found just once. The material was peripheral blood, obtained 28 days after the second dose of the MenACWY control vaccine. The receptors were gathered from an adult who received the MenACWY meningococcal vaccine as a control.

The rearrangement joins TRBV27 to TRBJ1-2; maybe TRBD1 (5 bases). Germline values: CDR1 MNHEY, CDR2 SMNVEV (reference sequence). The CDR3 has 14 amino acids. V was clipped by 8 bases and J by 6 bases, with 19 bases between them. The CDR3 loop reads CASGDLGVGDGYTF. The CDR3 DNA follows: TGTGCCAGCGGGGACCTTGGGGTTGGGGATGGCTACACCTTC.

V usage is TRBV7-2 and J usage is TRBJ2-3; D uncertain. V was trimmed by 1 base and J by 8 bases, leaving 13 bases between them. CDR1 and CDR2 (germline): SGHTA, FQGNSA. The CDR3 runs 14 residues. CDR3 amino acids: CASSLDPGGGTQYF. In DNA form, the CDR3 reads TGTGCCAGCAGCTTAGATCCTGGTGGTGGTACGCAGTATTTT.

This clone appeared once. V is TRBV6-2 or TRBV6-3 and J is TRBJ2-2; 13 nucleotides align to TRBD2. V gave up 4 bases and J gave up 5 bases; unmatched junction bases: 13. Germline V CDR1 and CDR2: MNHEY, SVGEGT. The CDR3 has 19 residues. The CDR3 DNA is TGTGCCAGCAGTTCCCCGGGACTAGCGGGGATAAGGTCAACCGGGGAGCTGTTTTTT. Its translation: CASSSPGLAGIRSTGELFF.

The V gene is TRBV9, the J gene TRBJ1-1; TRBD1 is a possible D gene (5 bases). CDR1 is SGDLS, CDR2 YYNGEE, per germline. V dropped 4 bases and J dropped 2 bases, with 12 bases sitting between them. The CDR3 extends over 14 amino acids. The CDR3 here is CASSPSGGNTEAFF. The CDR3 DNA reads as TGTGCCAGCAGCCCGAGTGGGGGTAACACTGAAGCTTTCTTT.

This chain joins TRBV12-3 or TRBV12-4 and TRBJ1-2; 7 bases line up with TRBD1. The CDR3 runs 13 residues. Unmatched junction bases numbered 5, after V lost 5 bases and J lost 5 bases. CDR3 region: CASSLDRRYGYTF. The CDR3 DNA follows: TGTGCCAGCAGTCTGGACAGGAGGTATGGCTACACCTTC.

The J gene is TRBJ2-5, the V gene TRBV11-3, with a tentative D call TRBD1 (5 bases). Trimming removed 3 bases from V and 5 bases from J, with 10 bases in between. The CDR3 totals 13 residues. Germline V CDR1 and CDR2: SGHNT, YENEEA. The CDR3 sequence: CASSLSQGETQYF. The CDR3 DNA sequence: TGTGCCAGCAGCTTGTCCCAGGGCGAGACCCAGTACTTC.

The V and J genes are TRBV4-3 and TRBJ2-7; no definite D call. This CDR3 is built from 14 residues. Between the trimmed V and J ends, which lost 0 bases and 0 bases, there was a span of 6 bases. The germline gives CDR1 LGHNA, CDR2 YSLEER. The CDR3 nucleotides are TGCGCCAGCAGCCAAGAATTCGGCTCCTACGAGCAGTACTTC. Translating gives CASSQEFGSYEQYF.

The chain recombines TRBV4-1 with TRBJ1-5, with 7 bases that match TRBD1. V was clipped by 2 bases and J by 6 bases; unmatched bases: 4. The CDR3 is made up of 14 amino acids. Germline lookup yields CDR1 MGHRA and CDR2 YSYEKL. CDR3 protein: CASSQRQGGQPQHF. For the CDR3, the DNA is TGCGCCAGCAGCCAACGACAGGGCGGTCAGCCCCAGCATTTT.